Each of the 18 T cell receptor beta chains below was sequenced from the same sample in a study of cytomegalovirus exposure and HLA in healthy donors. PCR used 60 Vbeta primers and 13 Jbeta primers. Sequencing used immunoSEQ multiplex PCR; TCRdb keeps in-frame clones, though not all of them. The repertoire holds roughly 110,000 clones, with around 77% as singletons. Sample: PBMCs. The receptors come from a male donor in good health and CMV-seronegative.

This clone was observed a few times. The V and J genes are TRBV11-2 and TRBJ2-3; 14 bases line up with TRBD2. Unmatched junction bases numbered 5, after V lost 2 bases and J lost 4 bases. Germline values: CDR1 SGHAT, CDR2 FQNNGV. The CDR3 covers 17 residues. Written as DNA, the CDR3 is TGTGCCAGCAGCTTAACGGGGACTAGCGGGAGATCAGATACGCAGTATTTT. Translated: CASSLTGTSGRSDTQYF.

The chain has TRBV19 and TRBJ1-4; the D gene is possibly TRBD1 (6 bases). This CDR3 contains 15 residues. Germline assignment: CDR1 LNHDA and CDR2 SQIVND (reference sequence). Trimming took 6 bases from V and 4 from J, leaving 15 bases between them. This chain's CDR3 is CASSSRGGHNEKLFF. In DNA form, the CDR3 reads TGTGCCAGTAGCAGTCGGGGGGGCCATAATGAAAAACTGTTTTTT.

The CDR3 sequence: CASSLYSTKRPGANVLTF. The CDR3 DNA sequence: TGTGCCAGCAGTTTATATTCGACCAAGAGGCCTGGGGCCAACGTCCTGACTTTC. The chain recombines TRBV27 with TRBJ2-6, with D hard to call. Deletions cut 1 base from V and 2 bases from J, with 15 bases between. This CDR3 contains 18 residues. Germline V gene lookup returns CDR1 MNHEY and CDR2 SMNVEV (reference sequence).

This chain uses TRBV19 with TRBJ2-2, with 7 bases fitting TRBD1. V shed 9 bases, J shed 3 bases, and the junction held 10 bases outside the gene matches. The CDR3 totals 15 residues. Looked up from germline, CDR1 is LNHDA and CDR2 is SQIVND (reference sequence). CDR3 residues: CARGETGSHTGELFF. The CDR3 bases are TGTGCCAGGGGGGAGACAGGGTCGCACACCGGGGAGCTGTTTTTT. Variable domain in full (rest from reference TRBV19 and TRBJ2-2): DGGITQSPKYLFRKEGQNVTLSCEQNLNHDAMYWYRQDPGQGLRLIYYSQIVNDFQKGDIAEGYSVSREKKESFPLTVTSAQKNPTAFYLCARGETGSHTGELFFGEGSRLTVL.

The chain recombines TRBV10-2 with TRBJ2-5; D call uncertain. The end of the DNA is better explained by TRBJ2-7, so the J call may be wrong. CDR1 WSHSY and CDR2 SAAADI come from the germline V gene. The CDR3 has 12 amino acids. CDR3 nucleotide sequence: TGCGCCAGCAGTGAGTACTCCTACGAGCAGTACTTC. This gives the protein CASSEYSYEQYF.

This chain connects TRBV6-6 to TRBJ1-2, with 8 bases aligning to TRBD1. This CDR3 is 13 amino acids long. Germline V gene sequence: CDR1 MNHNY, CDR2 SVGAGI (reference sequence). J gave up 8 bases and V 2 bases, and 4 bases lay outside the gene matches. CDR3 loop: CASSYGTGVGYTF. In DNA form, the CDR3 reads TGTGCCAGCAGTTACGGGACAGGAGTGGGCTACACCTTC.

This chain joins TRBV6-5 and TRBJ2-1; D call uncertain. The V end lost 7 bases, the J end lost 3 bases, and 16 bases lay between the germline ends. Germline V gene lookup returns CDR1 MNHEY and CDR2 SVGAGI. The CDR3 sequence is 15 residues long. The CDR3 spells CASTLTPGYYNEQFF. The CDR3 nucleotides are TGTGCCAGCACCCTTACCCCCGGGTACTACAATGAGCAGTTCTTC.

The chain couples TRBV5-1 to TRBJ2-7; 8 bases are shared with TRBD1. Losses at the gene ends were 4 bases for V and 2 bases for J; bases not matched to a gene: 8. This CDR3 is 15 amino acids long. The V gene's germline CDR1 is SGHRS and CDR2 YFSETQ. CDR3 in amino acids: CASSPGTGKAYEQYF. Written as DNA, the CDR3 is TGCGCCAGCAGCCCCGGGACAGGTAAAGCCTACGAGCAGTACTTC.

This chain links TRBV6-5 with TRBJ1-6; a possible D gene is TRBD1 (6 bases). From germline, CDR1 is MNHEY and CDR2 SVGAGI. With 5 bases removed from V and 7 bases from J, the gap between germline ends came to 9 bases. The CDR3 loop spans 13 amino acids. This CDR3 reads CASSRQVNSPLHF. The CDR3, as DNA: TGTGCCAGCAGTCGACAGGTGAATTCACCCCTCCACTTT.

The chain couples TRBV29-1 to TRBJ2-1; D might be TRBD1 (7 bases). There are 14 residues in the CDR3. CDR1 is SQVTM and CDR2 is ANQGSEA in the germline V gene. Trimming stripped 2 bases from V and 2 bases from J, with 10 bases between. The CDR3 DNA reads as TGCAGCGTTGAACAGGGGGGTCCCTACAATGAGCAGTTCTTC. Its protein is CSVEQGGPYNEQFF.

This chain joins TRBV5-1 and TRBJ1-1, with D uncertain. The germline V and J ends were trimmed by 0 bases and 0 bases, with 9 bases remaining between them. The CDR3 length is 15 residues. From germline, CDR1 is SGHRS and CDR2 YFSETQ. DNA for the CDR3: TGCGCCAGCAGCTTGGCTGTTGGCATGAACACTGAAGCTTTCTTT. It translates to CASSLAVGMNTEAFF.

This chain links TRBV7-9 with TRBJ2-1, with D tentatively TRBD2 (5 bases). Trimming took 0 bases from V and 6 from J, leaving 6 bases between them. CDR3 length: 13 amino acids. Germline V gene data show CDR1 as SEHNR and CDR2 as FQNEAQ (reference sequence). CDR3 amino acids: CASSLAGANEQFF. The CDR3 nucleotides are TGTGCCAGCAGCTTAGCGGGAGCCAATGAGCAGTTCTTC.

The DNA for the CDR3 is TGTGCCAGCAGTTACGCGCTAGGGGTCCAAGAGACCCAGTACTTC. Protein: CASSYALGVQETQYF. V usage is TRBV6-5 and J usage is TRBJ2-5; tentative D call: TRBD1 (5 bases). The ends were cut back, 2 bases at V and 1 base at J, with 11 bases in the middle. In germline, CDR1 is MNHEY, CDR2 SVGAGI. This CDR3 has 15 residues.

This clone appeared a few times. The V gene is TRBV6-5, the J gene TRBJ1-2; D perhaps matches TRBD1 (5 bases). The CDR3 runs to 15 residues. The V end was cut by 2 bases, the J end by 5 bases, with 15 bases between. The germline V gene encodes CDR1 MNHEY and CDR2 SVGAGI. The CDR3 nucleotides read TGTGCCAGCAGTTACAAGGGACTGCCCCCTTATGGCTACACCTTC. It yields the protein CASSYKGLPPYGYTF.

The CDR3 region has the DNA TGTGCCACCAGCAGAGGTTTTCAGGGTTGGCAAGAGACCCAGTACTTC. Translation: CATSRGFQGWQETQYF. The chain uses TRBV15 and TRBJ2-5; weak D call: TRBD1 (5 bases). Germline CDR1 reads LNHNV; CDR2 reads YYDKDF (reference sequence). V was pared by 1 base and J by 2 bases, with 14 bases between. The CDR3 contains 16 residues. The whole variable domain, filled in from reference TRBV15 and TRBJ2-5, reads DAMVIQNPRYQVTQFGKPVTLSCSQTLNHNVMYWYQQKSSQAPKLLFHYYDKDFNNEADTPDNFQSRRPNTSFCFLDIRSPGLGDTAMYLCATSRGFQGWQETQYFGPGTRLLVL.

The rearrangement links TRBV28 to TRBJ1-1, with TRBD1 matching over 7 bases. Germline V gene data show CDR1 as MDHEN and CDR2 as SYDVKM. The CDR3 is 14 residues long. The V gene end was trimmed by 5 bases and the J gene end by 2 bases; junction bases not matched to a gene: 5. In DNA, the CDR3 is TGTGCCAGCAGTGCCGGGACAGTCAACACTGAAGCTTTCTTT. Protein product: CASSAGTVNTEAFF.

The CDR3 reads CASSLARRGRVFYSGANVLTF. The DNA for the CDR3 is TGTGCCAGCAGTTTAGCTCGGAGGGGGCGAGTCTTCTACTCTGGGGCCAACGTCCTGACTTTC. The chain couples TRBV28 to TRBJ2-6; perhaps TRBD1 as D (7 bases). Germline V CDR1 and CDR2: MDHEN, SYDVKM. Between the trimmed V and J ends, which lost 2 bases and 0 bases, there was a span of 23 bases. The CDR3 consists of 21 residues.

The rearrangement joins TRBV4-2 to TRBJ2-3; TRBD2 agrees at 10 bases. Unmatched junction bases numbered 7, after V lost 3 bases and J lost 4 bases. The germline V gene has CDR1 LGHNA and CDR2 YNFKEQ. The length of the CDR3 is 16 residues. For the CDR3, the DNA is TGTGCCAGCAGCCAGGCCCTAGCGGGAGTCTCAGATACGCAGTATTTT. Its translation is CASSQALAGVSDTQYF.